This is a list of T cell receptor beta chains from one sample in a study of OX40 agonist ivuxolimab in advanced cancers. Clones were read by immunoSEQ multiplex PCR, and TCRdb kept only the in-frame ones, dropping some. Counted here are around 55,000 clones, approximately 90% occurring once; the ten biggest clones make up roughly 12%. The sample was CD4+ or CD8+ T cells sorted from blood, taken in a trial of the OX40 agonist ivuxolimab. The source is an adult with an advanced solid tumor such as melanoma, head and neck, liver or kidney cancer. The CDR3 runs from the conserved cysteine through the conserved F or W. The D gene is left open where the match is weak. Clone size is stated in some rows and not others, as once, few, many or a class when expanded.

cdr3_length,v_call,clone_size,d_call,j_call,cdr3_aa,cdr3_nt
13,TRBV6-4,.,.,TRBJ1-1,CASSDSTGTEAFF,TGTGCCAGCAGTGACTCCACAGGCACTGAAGCTTTCTTT
12,TRBV11-2,.,.,TRBJ2-3,CASSLVFDTQYF,TGTGCCAGCAGCTTGGTCTTCGATACGCAGTATTTT
16,TRBV6-6,.,TRBD1,TRBJ1-4,CASGRSRTGINEKLFF,TGTGCCAGCGGTCGATCGAGGACAGGGATTAATGAAAAACTGTTTTTT
15,TRBV7-8,.,.,TRBJ2-7,CASSQEAMSSYEQYF,TGTGCCAGCAGCCAAGAGGCAATGAGCTCCTACGAGCAGTACTTC
15,TRBV28,.,TRBD1,TRBJ2-7,CASSLGTGVSYEQYF,TGTGCCAGCAGTTTAGGGACAGGGGTTTCCTACGAGCAGTACTTC
15,TRBV9,.,.,TRBJ2-5,CASSVEGTYQETQYF,TGTGCCAGCAGCGTAGAGGGGACGTATCAAGAGACCCAGTACTTC
12,TRBV29-1,.,.,TRBJ1-1,CCAVPGGTEAFF,TGCTGCGCCGTGCCGGGGGGCACTGAAGCTTTCTTT
15,TRBV19,.,.,TRBJ2-7,CASSISIASTYEQYF,TGTGCCAGTAGTATCTCCATCGCGAGTACCTACGAGCAGTACTTC
11,TRBV29-1,.,.,TRBJ2-2,CSVKWSGELFF,TGCAGCGTTAAATGGTCCGGGGAGCTGTTTTTT
10,TRBV5-8,.,.,TRBJ2-1,CASRGDEQFF,TGTGCCAGCAGAGGGGATGAGCAGTTCTTC
15,TRBV11-2,.,TRBD2,TRBJ2-1,CASSLLAGAYNEQFF,TGTGCCAGCAGCTTACTAGCGGGAGCCTACAATGAGCAGTTCTTC
13,TRBV9,.,.,TRBJ1-1,CASSSGLNTEAFF,TGTGCCAGCAGCAGCGGATTGAACACTGAAGCTTTCTTT
11,TRBV6-6,few,.,TRBJ1-1,CASRDGLSAFF,TGTGCCAGCAGGGACGGTCTATCGGCTTTCTTT
14,TRBV28,.,.,TRBJ2-3,CASIPRTSTDTQYF,TGTGCCAGCATCCCGAGGACTAGCACAGATACGCAGTATTTT
15,TRBV27,.,TRBD2,TRBJ2-1,CASSLSGSSYNEQFF,TGTGCCAGCAGCCTGAGCGGGAGCTCCTACAATGAGCAGTTCTTC
17,TRBV14,.,TRBD1,TRBJ2-2,CASSTFRDRGDTGELFF,TGTGCCAGCAGCACCTTTAGGGACAGGGGCGACACCGGGGAGCTGTTTTTT
13,TRBV2,.,.,TRBJ2-7,CASNGGLSYEQYF,TGTGCCAGCAACGGGGGTCTGTCCTACGAGCAGTACTTC
13,TRBV7-9,.,.,TRBJ2-1,CASSSGGSNEQFF,TGTGCCAGCAGCTCGGGGGGCAGCAATGAGCAGTTCTTC
13,TRBV11-2,.,.,TRBJ2-1,CASSEDLAGEQFF,TGTGCCAGCAGCGAAGACTTGGCCGGTGAGCAGTTCTTC
14,TRBV12-5,.,.,TRBJ1-1,CASGRAGANTEAFF,TGTGCTAGTGGCCGAGCGGGGGCAAACACTGAAGCTTTCTTT
18,TRBV9,.,TRBD2,TRBJ2-2,CASSVGLGSGSLGGELFF,TGTGCCAGCAGCGTAGGCCTGGGCAGCGGGAGTCTCGGCGGGGAGCTGTTTTTT
14,TRBV13,.,TRBD2,TRBJ2-3,CASSLGLAGDTQYF,TGTGCCAGCAGCCTCGGACTAGCAGGAGATACGCAGTATTTT
13,TRBV7-2,.,.,TRBJ1-1,CASSLVTGTEAFF,TGTGCCAGCAGCTTAGTAACAGGGACTGAAGCTTTCTTT
13,TRBV10-3,.,TRBD2,TRBJ2-5,CASRTSPQETQYF,TGTGCCAGCCGGACTAGCCCCCAAGAGACCCAGTACTTC
15,TRBV5-6,.,.,TRBJ1-4,CASSLSGAPNEKLFF,TGTGCCAGCAGCTTGTCGGGGGCACCCAATGAAAAACTGTTTTTT
14,TRBV9,.,TRBD1,TRBJ1-5,CASSRTGGDQPQHF,TGTGCCAGCAGCCGGACAGGGGGCGATCAGCCCCAGCATTTT
14,TRBV27,.,.,TRBJ2-7,CASSYRGPSYEQYF,TGTGCCAGCAGTTACCGCGGCCCGTCCTACGAGCAGTACTTC
15,TRBV30,few,TRBD2,TRBJ2-2,CAWSTSGRGTGELFF,TGTGCCTGGAGTACTAGCGGGCGCGGCACCGGGGAGCTGTTTTTT
14,TRBV6-1,.,.,TRBJ2-3,CASSGPYSRDTQYF,TGTGCCAGCAGTGGACCTTATAGCCGAGATACGCAGTATTTT
17,TRBV11-1,once,.,TRBJ2-1,CASRRGSQGPSYNEQFF,TGTGCCAGCAGGAGGGGCAGCCAGGGACCGTCCTACAATGAGCAGTTCTTC
14,TRBV2,.,.,TRBJ1-2,CASSVGGTNYGYTF,TGTGCCAGCAGTGTAGGCGGAACTAACTATGGCTACACCTTC
16,TRBV21-1,.,.,TRBJ2-7,CASSKDATGSGYEQYF,TGTGCCAGCAGCAAGGACGCGACAGGTTCAGGCTACGAGCAGTACTTC
17,TRBV9,.,TRBD2,TRBJ2-2,CASSPRTSGIGTGELFF,TGTGCCAGCAGCCCGCGGACTAGCGGGATCGGTACCGGGGAGCTGTTTTTT
16,TRBV7-8,.,TRBD2,TRBJ2-1,CASSLVAGSSYNEQFF,TGTGCCAGCAGCTTAGTAGCGGGAAGCTCCTACAATGAGCAGTTCTTC
16,TRBV5-6,.,TRBD1,TRBJ2-2,CASSLWTGYYPGELFF,TGTGCCAGCAGCTTGTGGACAGGGTATTATCCCGGGGAGCTGTTTTTT
10,TRBV20-1,.,.,TRBJ2-1,CSASGHEQFF,TGCAGTGCTAGTGGGCATGAGCAGTTCTTC
16,TRBV6-6,once,.,TRBJ2-3,CASTPSRGSSTDTQYF,TGTGCCAGCACCCCGTCAAGGGGGTCCAGCACAGATACGCAGTATTTT
13,TRBV30,.,.,TRBJ1-1,CAWKDRMNTEAFF,TGTGCCTGGAAGGACAGAATGAACACTGAAGCTTTCTTT
12,TRBV7-9,.,.,TRBJ1-2,CASSLGIGGYTF,TGTGCCAGCAGCCTGGGGATTGGGGGCTACACCTTC
13,TRBV5-1,few,.,TRBJ1-2,CASSLTGAQGYTF,TGCGCCAGCAGCTTGACGGGGGCGCAAGGCTACACCTTC
16,TRBV9,.,.,TRBJ1-3,CASSMQDGTSGNTIYF,TGTGCCAGCAGCATGCAGGACGGTACCTCTGGAAACACCATATATTTT
14,TRBV27,.,TRBD1,TRBJ1-5,CASRPSGGNQPQHF,TGTGCCAGCAGACCCTCAGGGGGGAATCAGCCCCAGCATTTT
13,TRBV28,.,.,TRBJ1-2,CASSLHWVDGYTF,TGTGCCAGCAGCCTCCACTGGGTGGATGGCTACACCTTC
18,TRBV27,few,TRBD2,TRBJ2-2,CASSSRMGTSGLSGELFF,TGTGCCAGCAGTAGCCGGATGGGAACTAGCGGGCTTTCCGGGGAGCTGTTTTTT
15,TRBV28,.,.,TRBJ1-5,CASSFTAGGNQPQHF,TGTGCCAGCAGTTTTACAGCGGGGGGCAATCAGCCCCAGCATTTT
14,TRBV28,.,TRBD2,TRBJ2-3,CASGDSGRFDTQYF,TGTGCCAGCGGCGATAGCGGGAGATTTGATACGCAGTATTTT
16,TRBV23-1,.,.,TRBJ1-4,CASSQSRAGPNEKLFF,TGCGCCAGCAGTCAATCGAGGGCAGGGCCTAATGAAAAACTGTTTTTT
16,TRBV7-3,.,.,TRBJ2-1,CASSLGIGPTYNEQFF,TGTGCCAGCAGCTTAGGAATAGGCCCTACCTACAATGAGCAGTTCTTC
16,TRBV21-1,.,.,TRBJ2-1,CASSKPGRSSYNEQFF,TGTGCCAGCAGCAAGCCGGGCAGAAGCTCCTACAATGAGCAGTTCTTC
15,TRBV10-3,few,.,TRBJ1-2,CAISDWQGPSYGYTF,TGTGCCATCAGTGACTGGCAGGGGCCCTCCTATGGCTACACCTTC
14,TRBV28,.,.,TRBJ2-7,CASSLLPNAYEQYF,TGTGCCAGCAGCCTACTCCCAAATGCCTACGAGCAGTACTTC
16,TRBV27,.,TRBD1,TRBJ2-1,CASSLTGTGTYNEQFF,TGTGCCAGCAGTTTGACCGGGACAGGGACCTACAATGAGCAGTTCTTC
16,TRBV27,.,.,TRBJ2-2,CASSSLPGRNTGELFF,TGTGCCAGCAGTTCCCTCCCAGGGAGAAACACCGGGGAGCTGTTTTTT
15,TRBV6-1,.,.,TRBJ2-2,CASSESPGDVGELFF,TGTGCCAGCAGTGAAAGTCCAGGGGATGTCGGGGAGCTGTTTTTT
11,TRBV28,.,.,TRBJ1-5,CASSLDQPQHF,TGTGCCAGCAGTTTAGACCAGCCCCAGCATTTT
15,TRBV6-5,.,TRBD1,TRBJ2-5,CASSPNRGNQETQYF,TGTGCCAGCAGTCCCAACAGGGGTAACCAAGAGACCCAGTACTTC
13,TRBV7-9,.,.,TRBJ2-1,CASSLTGHPEQFF,TGTGCCAGCAGCTTGACTGGGCATCCTGAGCAGTTCTTC
15,TRBV7-9,.,.,TRBJ2-7,CASSSSGVRSYEQYF,TGTGCCAGCAGCTCCTCGGGAGTTCGCTCCTACGAGCAGTACTTC
14,TRBV28,.,.,TRBJ1-4,CASRWGATNEKLFF,TGTGCCAGCAGATGGGGGGCAACTAATGAAAAACTGTTTTTT